The entry below gives a single TCR beta chain sequence along with its context. Original methodology: Amplifying reference gene primers gave estimates of nucleated cell counts. Generated by immunoSEQ multiplex PCR, the TCRdb table keeps only in-frame clones and is missing some. The V and J calls and clone size were taken over from that table, and D and trimming were inferred from the DNA. The sample records about 120,000 clones, about 85% being singletons. The data are from a study of blood T cell repertoires in COVID-19. About the research overall: Material from acute and convalescent COVID-19 was sourced from the United States, Italy and Spain. In each case, the material was cDNA or gDNA derived from T cells, B-cell-depleted T cells, or PBMCs.

Sequenced sample: peripheral blood. The origin of this receptor is an elderly man with acute or convalescent COVID-19.

The CDR3 DNA reads as TGTGCCAGCGGACACTCGACGGTGGCCAGGGTCTACGAGCAGTACTTC. Its translation is CASGHSTVARVYEQYF. The gene calls are TRBV11-2 and TRBJ2-7; D is possibly TRBD1 (5 bases). V was cut by 8 bases and J by 3 bases, with 23 bases left in between. Germline CDR1 is SGHAT and CDR2 is FQNNGV. The CDR3 covers 16 residues.